The T cell receptor (beta chain) described here comes from a study of human T cells and chemical hapten exposure. Whole-study context: Throughout a study of about 6 months, patients underwent weekly scalp administration of diphenylcyclopropenone doses. Reading of the patch tests, which applied 0.01% DPC to the upper back, occurred at 6 days.

Each CDR3 protein is one row after TCRdb ran MiXCR on the RACE reads. This table holds over 300,000 distinct CDR3 sequences, roughly 5.3% found once. Noted time point: pre-sensitization, week 0. Documented treatment: therapeutic diphenylcyclopropenone sensitization with weekly scalp DPC. Blood collection took place prior to placing each patch test. The germline V gene has CDR1 GTSNPN and CDR2 SVGIG (reference sequence). The CDR3 loop spans 16 amino acids. Trimming left V 0 bases short and J 6 bases short, with 15 bases between. The material was whole blood, obtained in connection with sensitization to the hapten diphenylcyclopropenone (DPC). This receptor was identified in a woman aged 45-60 years with alopecia areata. Some clones in this sample may be carry-over from other donors' samples. This chain links TRBV30 with TRBJ1-6; D uncertain. CDR3 sequence reads: CAWSVGAIGPNSPLHF. The DNA for the CDR3 is TGTGCCTGGAGTGTAGGAGCCATAGGCCCTAATTCACCCCTCCACTTT.